This T cell receptor beta chain was sequenced during a study of CD8 T cells in Susac syndrome. Reverse transcription of about 0.45 to 1 ug RNA was performed with random hexamers. TCRdb re-derived calls from the immunoSEQ multiplex PCR reads in MiXCR, one entry per CDR3 protein. The data show about 150,000 distinct CDR3 sequences, roughly 94% seen once. The CDR3 is made up of 15 amino acids. CDR1 and CDR2 (germline): SGHNT, YENEEA. The V segment lost 4 bases and the J segment 2 bases; nucleotides outside the gene matches: 6. Specimen: CD8+ T cells from PBMCs. The clonotype comes from a human donor with multiple sclerosis. The chain uses TRBV11-3 and TRBJ2-3, with TRBD1 identical over 7 bases. This CDR3 reads CASSSNRGNTDTQYF. Here the CDR3 DNA reads TGTGCCAGCAGCTCAAACAGGGGAAACACAGATACGCAGTATTTT.